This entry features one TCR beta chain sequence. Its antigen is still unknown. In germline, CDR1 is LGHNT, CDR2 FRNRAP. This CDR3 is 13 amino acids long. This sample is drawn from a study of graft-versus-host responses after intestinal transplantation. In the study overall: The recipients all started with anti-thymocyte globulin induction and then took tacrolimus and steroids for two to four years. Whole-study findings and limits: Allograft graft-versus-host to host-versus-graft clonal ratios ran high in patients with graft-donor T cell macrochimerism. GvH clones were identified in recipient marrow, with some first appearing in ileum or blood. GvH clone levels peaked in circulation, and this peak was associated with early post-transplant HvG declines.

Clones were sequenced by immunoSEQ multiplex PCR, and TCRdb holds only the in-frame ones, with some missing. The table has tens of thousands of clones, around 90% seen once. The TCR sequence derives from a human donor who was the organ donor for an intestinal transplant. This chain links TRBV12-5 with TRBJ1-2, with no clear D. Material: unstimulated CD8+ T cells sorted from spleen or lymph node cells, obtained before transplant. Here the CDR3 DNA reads TGTGCCGTGGGGAGCAGTAGCAACTATGGCTACACCTTC. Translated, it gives CAVGSSSNYGYTF.